One and the same sample provided the 25 T cell receptor beta chains below, sequenced in a study of cytomegalovirus exposure and HLA in healthy donors. It was with 60 Vbeta and 13 Jbeta primers that the PCR ran. Generated by immunoSEQ multiplex PCR, the TCRdb table keeps only in-frame clones and is missing some. Here the sample spans 70,000 to 95,000 clones, roughly 83% being singletons. Sequencing was performed on PBMCs. Receptors were obtained from a middle-aged woman in good health and CMV-seropositive.

This clone came up a few times. This sequence joins TRBV6-6 and TRBJ2-2; perhaps TRBD1 as D (6 bases). The CDR3 sequence is 15 residues long. Germline lookup yields CDR1 MNHNY and CDR2 SVGAGI (reference sequence). V lost 6 bases and J lost 4, with 15 bases in between. The DNA of the CDR3 is TGTGCCAGCAGCGCAGCAGGGGCCATCACCGGGGAGCTGTTTTTT. Its protein product is CASSAAGAITGELFF.

The chain uses TRBV7-9 and TRBJ2-5; maybe TRBD1 (6 bases). With 1 base removed from V and 3 bases from J, the gap between germline ends came to 9 bases. The germline CDR1 and CDR2 sequences are SEHNR and FQNEAQ (reference sequence). The CDR3 contains 14 residues. CDR3 DNA sequence: TGTGCCAGCAGCTTAGAAGCAGGGGAAGAGACCCAGTACTTC. This gives the protein CASSLEAGEETQYF.

This clone was seen a handful of times. The chain recombines TRBV5-6 with TRBJ2-1; 8 bases are a match to TRBD1. This CDR3 region has 15 residues. CDR1 and CDR2 (germline): SGHDT, YYEEEE. The J segment lost 2 bases and the V segment lost 4 bases, leaving 5 bases of the junction unmatched. The CDR3 nucleotides read TGTGCCAGCAGCCAGGACAGGGTAACCTACAATGAGCAGTTCTTC. It codes for CASSQDRVTYNEQFF.

This sequence joins TRBV9 and TRBJ2-1; D not certain. This CDR3 comprises 14 residues. The V gene's germline CDR1 is SGDLS and CDR2 YYNGEE. V was trimmed by 0 bases and J by 0 bases, leaving 4 bases between them. Here the CDR3 reads CASSVVSSYNEQFF. DNA of the CDR3: TGTGCCAGCAGCGTAGTCAGCTCCTACAATGAGCAGTTCTTC.

V and J are TRBV27 and TRBJ1-2; the D is unclear. V was trimmed by 0 bases and J by 10 bases, leaving 9 bases between them. Germline-derived CDR1 and CDR2 are MNHEY and SMNVEV (reference sequence). This CDR3 region has 12 residues. The CDR3 coding sequence is TGTGCCAGCAGTTTATCTGGCCGGGACTACACCTTC. It is translated as CASSLSGRDYTF.

The chain joins TRBV27 to TRBJ2-3, with D perhaps matching TRBD2 (5 bases). The V end lost 7 bases, the J end lost 7 bases, and 21 bases lay between the germline ends. Germline V gene data show CDR1 as MNHEY and CDR2 as SMNVEV (reference sequence). The CDR3 length is 15 residues. The DNA of the CDR3 is TGTGCCAGCATAGAACTTCGGAGCGGACGACATACGCAGTATTTT. It is translated as CASIELRSGRHTQYF.

This sequence joins TRBV6-1 and TRBJ1-2; TRBD1 might be the D (6 bases). Trimming stripped 8 bases from V and 6 bases from J, with 19 bases between. Germline V gene data show CDR1 as MNHNS and CDR2 as SASEGT. The CDR3 runs 14 residues. CDR3 region: CASLGGGLGHGYTF. The CDR3 DNA reads TGTGCCAGCCTTGGGGGCGGGCTGGGACATGGCTACACCTTC.

This CDR3 reads CASSEAAYSNQPQHF. For the CDR3, the DNA is TGTGCCAGTAGTGAGGCAGCGTATAGCAATCAGCCCCAGCATTTT. The V and J genes are TRBV19 and TRBJ1-5, with D unclear. CDR1 and CDR2 (germline): LNHDA, SQIVND (reference sequence). Trimming took off 5 bases at V and 0 bases at J, with 11 bases between the two ends. This CDR3 has 15 residues.

The V gene is TRBV28, the J gene TRBJ1-3; 7 nucleotides line up with TRBD1. The length of the CDR3 is 15 residues. J gave up 2 bases and V 5 bases, and 6 bases lay outside the gene matches. CDR1 and CDR2 (germline): MDHEN, SYDVKM. This chain's CDR3 is CASSPGTAAGNTIYF. CDR3 coding DNA: TGTGCCAGCAGTCCCGGGACAGCCGCTGGAAACACCATATATTTT.

The V gene is TRBV4-1, the J gene TRBJ2-2, with D perhaps TRBD2 (6 bases). CDR1 and CDR2 (germline): MGHRA, YSYEKL. The CDR3 is made up of 14 amino acids. V was cut by 1 base and J by 5 bases, with 8 bases left in between. The CDR3 sequence: CASSQARETGELFF. Written as DNA, the CDR3 is TGCGCCAGCAGCCAAGCGCGGGAAACCGGGGAGCTGTTTTTT.

The genes are TRBV4-1 and TRBJ2-2; D remains ambiguous. This CDR3 has 14 amino acids. Germline loops: CDR1 MGHRA, CDR2 YSYEKL. Trimming left V 0 bases short and J 7 bases short, with 9 bases between. The chain's CDR3 is CASSQEQLIGELFF. CDR3 sequence (DNA): TGCGCCAGCAGCCAAGAACAGCTGATCGGGGAGCTGTTTTTT.

The CDR3 protein is CASSLPGREDTEAFF. The CDR3 DNA is TGCGCCAGCAGCCTTCCAGGGAGGGAGGACACTGAAGCTTTCTTT. The chain links TRBV5-1 to TRBJ1-1, with a tentative D call TRBD1 (5 bases). The CDR3 totals 15 residues. Trimming took 4 bases from V and 3 from J, leaving 16 bases between them. Germline V lookup: CDR1 SGHRS, CDR2 YFSETQ.

This clone was seen more than once but under ten times. The chain employs TRBV7-8 and TRBJ2-2, with 9 positions matching TRBD1. Germline CDR1 SGHVS, CDR2 FQNEAQ. The CDR3 has 15 amino acids. J gave up 4 bases and V 5 bases, and 5 bases lay outside the gene matches. CDR3 sequence (DNA): TGTGCCAGCAGCGTGACAGGGGGAGGCACCGGGGAGCTGTTTTTT. Protein sequence: CASSVTGGGTGELFF.

The chain combines TRBV4-1 with TRBJ2-7; maybe TRBD1 (6 bases). V lost 1 base and J lost 0, with 19 bases in between. The CDR3 runs to 18 residues. Germline CDR1 reads MGHRA; CDR2 reads YSYEKL. CDR3: CASSQGGLGGKNSYEQYV. In DNA form, the CDR3 reads TGCGCCAGCAGCCAAGGGGGCTTAGGGGGAAAAAACTCCTACGAGCAGTACGTC.

The rearrangement joins TRBV19 to TRBJ1-1; D call uncertain. Trimming stripped 8 bases from V and 0 bases from J, with 16 bases between. The CDR3 has 15 amino acids. Germline CDR1 LNHDA, CDR2 SQIVND (reference sequence). Here the CDR3 reads CASGWADGVNTEAFF. Written as DNA, the CDR3 is TGTGCCAGTGGTTGGGCAGATGGTGTGAACACTGAAGCTTTCTTT.

This chain joins TRBV7-9 and TRBJ1-1; the match to TRBD1 covers 11 bases. Germline assignment: CDR1 SEHNR and CDR2 FQNEAQ (reference sequence). V gave up 1 base and J gave up 3 bases; unmatched junction bases: 7. The CDR3 extends over 17 amino acids. The CDR3 DNA reads TGTGCCAGCAGCTTAGGGACAGGGGGCCTGGGAGACACTGAAGCTTTCTTT. Encoded protein: CASSLGTGGLGDTEAFF.

V and J are TRBV19 and TRBJ2-1, with 9 bases aligning to TRBD2. Unmatched junction bases numbered 4, after V lost 3 bases and J lost 4 bases. Per germline, CDR1 LNHDA and CDR2 SQIVND (reference sequence). This CDR3 comprises 15 residues. CDR3 nucleotide sequence: TGTGCCAGTAGTATGGGACTAGCCGGTTACAATGAGCAGTTCTTC. Its protein is CASSMGLAGYNEQFF.

V usage is TRBV9 and J usage is TRBJ1-3; tentative D call: TRBD1 (5 bases). The germline CDR1 and CDR2 sequences are SGDLS and YYNGEE. V lost 4 bases and J lost 4, with 15 bases in between. The CDR3 loop spans 15 amino acids. The CDR3 reads CASSPGRLVGNTIYF. The CDR3 region has the DNA TGTGCCAGCAGCCCAGGGCGCCTAGTGGGAAACACCATATATTTT. Filled out from reference TRBV9 and TRBJ1-3, the complete variable domain reads DSGVTQTPKHLITATGQRVTLRCSPRSGDLSVYWYQQSLDQGLQFLIQYYNGEERAKGNILERFSAQQFPDLHSELNLSSLELGDSALYFCASSPGRLVGNTIYFGEGSWLTVV.

The V call is TRBV29-1, the J call TRBJ2-3; a weak D match, TRBD2 (5 bases). CDR1 and CDR2 (germline): SQVTM, ANQGSEA. CDR3 length: 12 residues. Trimming removed 4 bases from V and 2 bases from J, with 7 bases in between. CDR3 DNA sequence: TGCAGCGTTGGACTAACCACAGATACGCAGTATTTT. This sequence encodes CSVGLTTDTQYF.

The chain is built from TRBV4-3 and TRBJ1-3; TRBD1 might be the D (5 bases). Germline lookup yields CDR1 LGHNA and CDR2 YSLEER. There are 16 residues in the CDR3. V was shortened by 1 base and J by 2 bases, with 12 bases between the two germline ends. CDR3 amino acids: CASSQVWGAAGNTIYF. The DNA for the CDR3 is TGCGCCAGCAGCCAAGTGTGGGGCGCCGCTGGAAACACCATATATTTT.

V and J are TRBV5-1 and TRBJ1-5; D gene uncertain. V lost 0 bases and J 4 bases, leaving 11 bases between the germline ends. The CDR3 has 15 amino acids. CDR1 and CDR2 (germline): SGHRS, YFSETQ. CDR3 DNA: TGCGCCAGCAGCTTGGATGGTCAGTGGAATCAGCCCCAGCATTTT. The encoded protein is CASSLDGQWNQPQHF.

This rearrangement joins TRBV28 to TRBJ1-5, with D perhaps TRBD1 (5 bases). From germline, CDR1 is MDHEN and CDR2 SYDVKM. V was pared by 10 bases and J by 4 bases, with 20 bases between. This CDR3 has 15 amino acids. This CDR3 is CATLKVWGGNQPQHF. CDR3 nucleotides: TGTGCCACCCTTAAAGTTTGGGGGGGAAATCAGCCCCAGCATTTT. The full variable domain, with the rest looked up from reference TRBV28 and TRBJ1-5, is DVKVTQSSRYLVKRTGEKVFLECVQDMDHENMFWYRQDPGLGLRLIYFSYDVKMKEKGDIPEGYSVSREKKERFSLILESASTNQTSMYLCATLKVWGGNQPQHFGDGTRLSIL.

This clone was counted a few times. V is TRBV18 and J is TRBJ1-2, with 8 bases fitting TRBD1. This CDR3 region has 13 residues. Trimming took 5 bases from V and 7 from J; bases not matched to a gene: 6. Germline-derived CDR1 and CDR2 are KGHSH and LQKENI. The CDR3 protein is CASSSRGQGGYTF. CDR3 nucleotides: TGTGCCAGCTCAAGCAGGGGGCAGGGTGGCTACACCTTC.

The V call is TRBV5-1, the J call TRBJ1-5; TRBD1 agrees at 8 bases. The J segment lost 2 bases and the V segment lost 5 bases, leaving 3 bases of the junction unmatched. Germline V gene sequence: CDR1 SGHRS, CDR2 YFSETQ. The CDR3 sequence is 14 residues long. This CDR3 is CASSETGGNQPQHF. CDR3 nucleotides: TGCGCCAGCAGTGAGACAGGGGGCAATCAGCCCCAGCATTTT.

This clone was observed a handful of times. The V gene is TRBV9, the J gene TRBJ1-1; no reliable D call. V gave up 0 bases and J gave up 5 bases, with 8 bases separating them. CDR3 size: 13 residues. Germline CDR1 is SGDLS and CDR2 is YYNGEE. CDR3 residues: CASSVGWRTEAFF. Written as DNA, the CDR3 is TGTGCCAGCAGCGTAGGCTGGCGGACTGAAGCTTTCTTT.